Below are 28 T cell receptor beta chains sequenced from a single sample in a study of T cells after yellow fever vaccination. Each CDR3 protein gets one entry after TCRdb re-called the 5' RACE reads with MiXCR. The sample includes hundreds of thousands of distinct CDR3 sequences, roughly an eighth of them seen just once. The sequencing here drew on PBMCs, taken on the day of the yellow fever booster vaccination. These receptors all stem from a man under 40 who received the YFV17D yellow fever vaccine.

The chain recombines TRBV29-1 with TRBJ2-2, with D unresolved. V lost 4 bases and J lost 1, with 7 bases in between. CDR1 and CDR2 (germline): SQVTM, ANQGSEA. The CDR3 runs 13 residues. The CDR3 protein is CSVVELNTGELFF. The CDR3, as DNA: TGCAGCGTTGTTGAGCTGAACACCGGGGAGCTGTTTTTT.

The chain couples TRBV5-1 to TRBJ1-4; D is uncertain. This CDR3 region has 13 residues. Trimming left V 0 bases short and J 8 bases short, with 8 bases between. Germline values: CDR1 SGHRS, CDR2 YFSETQ. The CDR3 DNA sequence: TGCGCCAGCAGCTTGGGCCCGGGGGAAAAACTGTTTTTT. It codes for CASSLGPGEKLFF.

The chain employs TRBV5-1 and TRBJ2-5; 8 positions match TRBD2. The germline V gene encodes CDR1 SGHRS and CDR2 YFSETQ. Trimming removed 2 bases from V and 3 bases from J; junction bases left unmatched: 6. This CDR3 region has 15 residues. CDR3 loop: CASSLSGTREETQYF. As DNA, the CDR3 is TGCGCCAGCAGCTTATCCGGGACTAGGGAAGAGACCCAGTACTTC.

This sequence joins TRBV20-1 and TRBJ2-1; D uncertain. The CDR3 consists of 14 residues. The V and J ends lost 6 bases and 0 bases respectively, with 12 bases between them. Germline CDR1 and CDR2: DFQATT and SNEGSKA (reference sequence). CDR3: CSARLRSSYNEQFF. The CDR3 DNA follows: TGCAGTGCGCGGCTTAGGAGCTCCTACAATGAGCAGTTCTTC.

The sample holds many counts of this clonotype. The gene calls are TRBV6-1 and TRBJ1-1; 8 positions match TRBD1. Germline CDR1 and CDR2: MNHNS and SASEGT. The V segment lost 6 bases and the J segment 4 bases; nucleotides outside the gene matches: 7. This CDR3 is built from 14 residues. CDR3 coding DNA: TGTGCCAGCAGACCCGGGGACAGGCTCACTGAAGCTTTCTTT. Translated, it gives CASRPGDRLTEAFF.

The rearrangement uses TRBV7-2 and TRBJ2-5; either TRBD1 or TRBD2 may supply D (6 bases each). Trimming cost V 1 base and J 4 bases, with 13 bases left between them. CDR1 SGHTA and CDR2 FQGNSA come from the germline V gene. This CDR3 is built from 15 residues. This chain's CDR3 is CASSLVGGQGETQYF. The CDR3 DNA reads TGTGCCAGCAGCTTAGTAGGGGGGCAGGGAGAGACCCAGTACTTC.

Only a few counts were recorded for this clonotype. The chain combines TRBV28 with TRBJ2-7; tentatively, D is TRBD1 or TRBD2 (5 bases each). The CDR3 is 15 residues long. V gave up 7 bases and J gave up 1 base, with 17 bases separating them. Germline V gene sequence: CDR1 MDHEN, CDR2 SYDVKM. The CDR3 DNA reads TGTGCCAGCAATGCCGGGACCTACAATTCCTACGAGCAGTACTTC. Its translation is CASNAGTYNSYEQYF.

The chain has TRBV19 and TRBJ2-3; 8 nucleotides agree with TRBD2. The V gene end was trimmed by 3 bases and the J gene end by 7 bases; junction bases not matched to a gene: 6. CDR1 and CDR2 from the germline V gene are LNHDA and SQIVND (reference sequence). The CDR3 loop spans 14 amino acids. CDR3 region: CASSISGGDNTQYF. The CDR3 DNA reads TGTGCCAGTAGTATCTCCGGGGGGGACAATACGCAGTATTTT.

This clonotype was observed at least ten times. V usage is TRBV10-3 and J usage is TRBJ2-7, with a tentative D call TRBD1 (6 bases). V was shortened by 6 bases and J by 0 bases, with 12 bases between the two germline ends. This CDR3 is 14 amino acids long. Germline CDR1 and CDR2: ENHRY and SYGVKD. The CDR3 nucleotides are TGTGCCATCAGGTCCGACAGGAGCTCCTACGAGCAGTACTTC. Its translation is CAIRSDRSSYEQYF.

This clonotype turned up a few times. This chain connects TRBV20-1 to TRBJ2-7, with D unclear. This CDR3 spans 12 amino acids. The V end was cut by 0 bases, the J end by 7 bases, with 10 bases between. CDR1 is DFQATT and CDR2 is SNEGSKA in the germline V gene (reference sequence). The CDR3 reads CSARESTEEQYF. CDR3 nucleotide sequence: TGCAGTGCTAGAGAATCAACAGAGGAGCAGTACTTC.

The CDR3 protein is CASRHRGAANTGELFF. CDR3 nucleotides: TGTGCCAGCAGACATAGGGGTGCGGCGAACACCGGGGAGCTGTTTTTT. This chain joins TRBV7-9 and TRBJ2-2; a weak D match, TRBD1 (5 bases). CDR3 length: 16 amino acids. Trimming stripped 6 bases from V and 0 bases from J, with 14 bases between. The germline V gene has CDR1 SEHNR and CDR2 FQNEAQ (reference sequence).

There are many counts of this clonotype. The V call is TRBV7-2, the J call TRBJ1-1; D perhaps matches TRBD1 (5 bases). Germline values: CDR1 SGHTA, CDR2 FQGNSA. V was trimmed by 1 base and J by 0 bases, leaving 15 bases between them. This CDR3 has 17 residues. This chain's CDR3 is CASSLVGWGVMNTEAFF. CDR3 bases: TGTGCCAGCAGCTTAGTGGGTTGGGGGGTGATGAACACTGAAGCTTTCTTT.

The chain couples TRBV20-1 to TRBJ2-7, with 7 positions matching TRBD2. The V segment lost 6 bases and the J segment 5 bases; nucleotides outside the gene matches: 7. CDR1 and CDR2 from the germline V gene are DFQATT and SNEGSKA (reference sequence). CDR3 length: 12 residues. The CDR3 DNA sequence: TGCAGTGCCAAGCGGGGCCTTCACGAGCAGTACTTC. Protein: CSAKRGLHEQYF.

This clonotype was seen more than once but under ten times. The chain uses TRBV6-1 and TRBJ1-5, with 7 bases lining up with TRBD1. The junction had 8 bases not matched to a gene; V was cut back by 8 bases and J by 1 base. This CDR3 has 15 residues. In germline, CDR1 is MNHNS, CDR2 SASEGT. The CDR3 region has the DNA TGTGCCAGCTCCCCAAGGGGGCAGAGCAATCAGCCCCAGCATTTT. This translates into CASSPRGQSNQPQHF.

V gene TRBV6-2 or TRBV6-3 combines with J gene TRBJ2-2; possibly TRBD2 for D (6 bases). Trimming stripped 5 bases from V and 4 bases from J, with 14 bases between. Germline V gene sequence: CDR1 MNHEY, CDR2 SVGEGT. This CDR3 spans 15 amino acids. The CDR3, as DNA: TGTGCCAGCAGTGATTTAGCGGTCGGCACCGGGGAGCTGTTTTTT. It is translated as CASSDLAVGTGELFF.

This clonotype was found many times. V gene TRBV20-1 combines with J gene TRBJ2-4, with 8 bases lining up with TRBD1. Trimming took 6 bases from V and 0 from J; bases not matched to a gene: 4. CDR3 length: 14 amino acids. CDR1 is DFQATT and CDR2 is SNEGSKA in the germline V gene (reference sequence). DNA for the CDR3: TGCAGTGCCCCAGACAGGGGAGCCAAAAACATTCAGTACTTC. Translated: CSAPDRGAKNIQYF.

This clonotype was counted only a few times. The V and J genes are TRBV2 and TRBJ2-7; 9 positions match TRBD2. CDR3 length: 17 residues. Germline CDR1 SNHLY, CDR2 FYNNEI. V lost 7 bases to trimming and J lost 3 bases; unmatched junction nucleotides: 16. CDR3 in DNA: TGTGCCAGCACCTCACAACACAGGACTAGCGCAAGCTACGAGCAGTACTTC. Protein: CASTSQHRTSASYEQYF. Full variable domain (outside the CDR3, taken from reference TRBV2 and TRBJ2-7): EPEVTQTPSHQVTQMGQEVILRCVPISNHLYFYWYRQILGQKVEFLVSFYNNEISEKSEIFDDQFSVERPDGSNFTLKIRSTKLEDSAMYFCASTSQHRTSASYEQYFGPGTRLTVT.

The chain carries TRBV28 and TRBJ2-7; tentatively, D is TRBD2 (5 bases). Trimming removed 6 bases at V and 2 bases at J, with 14 bases between. CDR1 MDHEN and CDR2 SYDVKM come from the germline V gene. The CDR3 runs to 14 residues. CDR3 sequence: CASSQVQRPYEQYF. As DNA, the CDR3 is TGTGCCAGCAGCCAGGTCCAGCGGCCCTACGAGCAGTACTTC.

This clonotype was detected only a few times. The CDR3 DNA reads as TGTGCCAGCAGCCCGCTAGACTACAATCAGCCCCAGCATTTT. This encodes CASSPLDYNQPQHF. The chain links TRBV12-3 or TRBV12-4 to TRBJ1-5; no firm D call. Between the trimmed V and J ends, which lost 6 bases and 3 bases, there was a span of 12 bases. This CDR3 comprises 14 residues.

The CDR3 nucleotides read TGTGCCAGCAGTCGGGACATCGCGAACACCGGGGAGCTGTTTTTT. Its protein is CASSRDIANTGELFF. The chain carries TRBV12-3 or TRBV12-4 and TRBJ2-2, with D tentatively TRBD1 (6 bases). This CDR3 spans 15 amino acids. The germline V and J ends were trimmed by 5 bases and 0 bases, with 10 bases remaining between them.

In this sample, this clonotype turned up a few times. The chain has TRBV4-1 and TRBJ1-1, with TRBD1 matching 7 bases. J lost 6 bases, V lost 2 bases, and 9 bases had no gene match. CDR3 length equals 15 residues. CDR1 is MGHRA, CDR2 YSYEKL, per germline. CDR3 region: CASSQNDRDSPEAFF. DNA of the CDR3: TGCGCCAGCAGCCAAAACGACAGGGACTCTCCTGAAGCTTTCTTT.

The chain has TRBV7-2 and TRBJ2-7, with TRBD2 identical over 12 bases. This CDR3 has 15 residues. Per the germline V gene, CDR1 is SGHTA and CDR2 is FQGNSA. Trimming at V came to 6 bases and at J to 5 bases, leaving 8 bases not matched to a gene. CDR3 coding DNA: TGTGCCAGCAGGTCGACTAGCGGGAGTTCCCACGAGCAGTACTTC. Protein sequence: CASRSTSGSSHEQYF.

This clonotype has only a few counts. The V call is TRBV12-3 or TRBV12-4, the J call TRBJ1-1; a possible D gene is TRBD1 (5 bases). The CDR3 is made up of 11 amino acids. V was trimmed by 6 bases and J by 7 bases, leaving 9 bases between them. CDR3 sequence (DNA): TGTGCCAGCAGGGGCAGGGTTGAAGCTTTCTTT. This codes for CASRGRVEAFF.

The V gene is TRBV20-1, the J gene TRBJ2-2; D is tentatively TRBD1 or TRBD2 (5 bases each). Germline V CDR1 and CDR2: DFQATT, SNEGSKA (reference sequence). V was pared by 8 bases and J by 9 bases, with 19 bases between. There are 13 residues in the CDR3. The DNA of the CDR3 is TGCAGTTGCCCGAGGGGCCCGTCCAGGGAGCTGTTTTTT. Translating it yields CSCPRGPSRELFF.

This chain links TRBV7-3 with TRBJ2-3; D is perhaps TRBD2 (6 bases). This CDR3 region has 14 residues. Trimming cost V 5 bases and J 2 bases, with 11 bases left between them. The germline gives CDR1 SGHTA, CDR2 FQGTGA. CDR3 in DNA: TGTGCCAGCAGCCATGGGACTTCCACAGATACGCAGTATTTT. Amino acids: CASSHGTSTDTQYF.

This clonotype has more than one count but fewer than ten. V gene TRBV12-3 or TRBV12-4 combines with J gene TRBJ1-1, with D perhaps matching TRBD1 (6 bases). V dropped 8 bases and J dropped 8 bases, with 15 bases sitting between them. The CDR3 length is 12 residues. The CDR3 is CASWGGQGEAFF. The CDR3 region has the DNA TGTGCCAGCTGGGGGGGGCAGGGGGAAGCTTTCTTT.

This clonotype was picked up a small number of times. The J gene is TRBJ1-5, the V gene TRBV6-6, with D hard to call. V was shortened by 5 bases and J by 8 bases, with 10 bases between the two germline ends. Germline CDR1 reads MNHNY; CDR2 reads SVGAGI (reference sequence). The CDR3 sequence is 12 residues long. In DNA form, the CDR3 reads TGTGCCAGCAGTCCCCCGGGGAAGCCCCAGCATTTT. Its translation: CASSPPGKPQHF.

V usage is TRBV7-3 and J usage is TRBJ2-1; D remains ambiguous. V lost 5 bases and J lost 0, with 17 bases in between. Germline CDR1 SGHTA, CDR2 FQGTGA. The CDR3 totals 17 residues. In nucleotides, the CDR3 is TGTGCCAGCAGCCCCCAAGCGAGGCGGATCTCCTACAATGAGCAGTTCTTC. Its translation is CASSPQARRISYNEQFF. The full variable domain, with the rest looked up from reference TRBV7-3 and TRBJ2-1, is GAGVSQTPSNKVTEKGKYVELRCDPISGHTALYWYRQSLGQGPEFLIYFQGTGAADDSGLPNDRFFAVRPEGSVSTLKIQRTERGDSAVYLCASSPQARRISYNEQFFGPGTRLTVL.